This T cell receptor beta chain was identified in a study of blood T cell repertoires in COVID-19. Study at large: Donors in the United States, Italy and Spain gave samples during acute or convalescent COVID-19.

Per the authors' pipeline: Amplification of reference gene primers provided the estimated nucleated cell counts. Data came from immunoSEQ multiplex PCR; TCRdb stores just in-frame clones and leaves some out. Clone size and the V and J calls come from that table; the DNA yielded D and trimming. The repertoire holds some 360,000 clones, with roughly 90% as singletons. This study enrolled people aged about 18 to 100 from approximately 25 US geographic areas. Clinical history as reported by participants underpinned cohort assignment. CDR3 size: 16 residues. Germline CDR1 reads SGHKS; CDR2 reads YYEKEE (reference sequence). V lost 0 bases to trimming and J lost 0 bases; unmatched junction nucleotides: 2.

The sequence was obtained from a woman in her 30s who had been exposed to COVID-19. The chain uses TRBV5-5 and TRBJ2-1; 8 bases are a match to TRBD2. Input material: PBMCs or T cells enriched from blood (not recorded which). This CDR3 is CASSLASGSSYNEQFF. DNA of the CDR3: TGTGCCAGCAGCTTGGCCAGCGGGAGCTCCTACAATGAGCAGTTCTTC.